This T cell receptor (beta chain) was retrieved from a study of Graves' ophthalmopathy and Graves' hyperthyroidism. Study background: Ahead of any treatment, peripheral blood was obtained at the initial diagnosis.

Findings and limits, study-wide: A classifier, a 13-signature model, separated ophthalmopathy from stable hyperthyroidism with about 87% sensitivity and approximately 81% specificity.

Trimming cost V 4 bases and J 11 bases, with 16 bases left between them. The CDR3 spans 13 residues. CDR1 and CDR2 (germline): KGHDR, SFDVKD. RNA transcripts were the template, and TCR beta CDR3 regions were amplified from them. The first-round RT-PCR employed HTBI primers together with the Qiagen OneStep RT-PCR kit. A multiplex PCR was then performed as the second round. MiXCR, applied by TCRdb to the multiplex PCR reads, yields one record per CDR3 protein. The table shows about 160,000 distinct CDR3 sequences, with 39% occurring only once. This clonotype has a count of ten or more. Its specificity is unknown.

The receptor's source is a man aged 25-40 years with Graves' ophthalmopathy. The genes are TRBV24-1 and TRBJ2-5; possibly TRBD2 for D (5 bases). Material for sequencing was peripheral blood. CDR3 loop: CATSDEGLLAQYF. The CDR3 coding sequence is TGTGCCACCAGTGACGAGGGCCTGTTGGCTCAGTACTTC.